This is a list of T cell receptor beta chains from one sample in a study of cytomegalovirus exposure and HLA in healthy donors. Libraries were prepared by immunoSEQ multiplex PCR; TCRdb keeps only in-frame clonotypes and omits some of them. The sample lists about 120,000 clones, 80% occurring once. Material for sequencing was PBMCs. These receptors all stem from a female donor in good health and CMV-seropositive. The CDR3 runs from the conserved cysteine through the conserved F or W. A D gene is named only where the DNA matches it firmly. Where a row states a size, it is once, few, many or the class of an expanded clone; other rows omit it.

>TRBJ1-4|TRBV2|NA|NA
TGTGCCAGCAGTGTTCCAGAATGGGAAAAACTGTTTTTT
CASSVPEWEKLFF
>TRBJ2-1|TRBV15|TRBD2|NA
TGTGCCACCAGCAGAGAGGGCGGGGGGGCCAATGAGCAGTTCTTC
CATSREGGGANEQFF
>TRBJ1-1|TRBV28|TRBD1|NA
TGTGCCAGCAGTTCTCCGGGACAGGGGAACACTGAAGCTTTCTTT
CASSSPGQGNTEAFF
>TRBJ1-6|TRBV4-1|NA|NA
TGCGCCAGCAGCCAAGATGTCACAGGGAAGTATAATTCACCCCTCCACTTT
CASSQDVTGKYNSPLHF
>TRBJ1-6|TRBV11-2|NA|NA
TGTGCCAGCAGCCCGTCGGGGAACTCACCCCTCCACTTT
CASSPSGNSPLHF
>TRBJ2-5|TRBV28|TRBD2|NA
TGTGCCAGCAGTTTCCTAGCGGGGTCTCAAGAGACCCAGTACTTC
CASSFLAGSQETQYF
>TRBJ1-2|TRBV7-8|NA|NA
TGTGCCAGCAGCTTAGGGCCGGGGAGCTACACCTTC
CASSLGPGSYTF
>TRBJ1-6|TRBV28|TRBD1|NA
TGTGCCAGCAGTTGGAGGGGGCAGCAATCACCCCTCCACTTT
CASSWRGQQSPLHF
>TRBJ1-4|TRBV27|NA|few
TGTGCCAGCACCATGCGGGTTAATGAAAAACTGTTTTTT
CASTMRVNEKLFF
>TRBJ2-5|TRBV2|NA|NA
TGTGCCAGCCTCCTAGAGTGGTCCCCGCAAGAGACCCAGTACTTC
CASLLEWSPQETQYF
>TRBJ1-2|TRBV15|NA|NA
TGTGCCACCGCTACGGGGGACTATGGCTACACCTTC
CATATGDYGYTF